Included here is one TCR beta chain sequence, with context. What it binds is unknown. The sample's treatment: AdE1-LMPpoly-expanded autologous EBV-specific T-cell therapy followed by anti-PD-1 nivolumab. The sample originates from a study of EBV T-cell therapy then PD-1 blockade in nasopharyngeal carcinoma. Sequencing was performed with immunoSEQ multiplex PCR; in TCRdb, only in-frame clones are kept and a portion is missing. Of some 20,000 clones detected, roughly 84% appear once; the ten largest clones hold approximately 28%. The CDR3 is made up of 16 amino acids. From germline, CDR1 is MRHNA and CDR2 SNTAGT. V dropped 5 bases and J dropped 5; count of bases not matched to a gene: 8.

Specimen: CD8+ T cells from blood, collected at approximately day 64 from a patient whose treatment included autologous EBV-specific T cells and nivolumab. This receptor was identified in a man in his forties with nasopharyngeal carcinoma. V gene TRBV6-4 combines with J gene TRBJ2-1; 11 nucleotides line up with TRBD2. This chain's CDR3 is CASSPTGTSGDNEQFF. DNA for the CDR3: TGTGCCAGCAGTCCTACCGGGACTAGCGGAGACAATGAGCAGTTCTTC.